The 17 T cell receptor beta chains below all came from one sample that was sequenced in a study of response to subunit inactivated influenza vaccine. TCRdb redid the calling of the RT-PCR reads with MiXCR, one entry per CDR3 protein. The table includes around 320,000 distinct CDR3 sequences, roughly 20% detected once. The starting material was PBMCs from blood, obtained less than 22 months after vaccination. These receptors were obtained from a man in his fifties or sixties who received an inactivated influenza vaccine.

In its sample, this clonotype was seen a few times. V is TRBV4-2 and J is TRBJ1-3; no definite D call. Looked up from germline, CDR1 is LGHNA and CDR2 is YNFKEQ. The V end was cut by 0 bases, the J end by 0 bases, with 9 bases between. This CDR3 is built from 16 residues. The CDR3 coding sequence is TGTGCCAGCAGCCAAGATCGGATTAGCTCTGGAAACACCATATATTTT. This gives the protein CASSQDRISSGNTIYF.

The gene calls are TRBV27 and TRBJ1-2; no firm D call. The CDR3 sequence is 15 residues long. Germline V lookup: CDR1 MNHEY, CDR2 SMNVEV (reference sequence). Trimming stripped 2 bases from V and 8 bases from J, with 18 bases between. The CDR3 loop is CASSLNGRSDYGYTF. Here the CDR3 DNA reads TGTGCCAGCAGTTTAAATGGGCGATCAGATTACGGCTACACCTTC.

This clonotype appeared a few times. The rearrangement joins TRBV20-1 to TRBJ1-5; no clear D. This CDR3 is built from 12 residues. Germline V gene lookup returns CDR1 DFQATT and CDR2 SNEGSKA (reference sequence). The V and J ends lost 4 bases and 7 bases respectively, with 11 bases between them. The CDR3 nucleotides read TGCAGTGCTACACGGTCTGGACAGCCCCAGCATTTT. This gives the protein CSATRSGQPQHF.

This clonotype has only a few counts. The chain is built from TRBV9 and TRBJ2-3, with no clear D. V shed 0 bases and J shed 0 bases, with 8 bases lying between them. Germline CDR1 is SGDLS and CDR2 is YYNGEE. This CDR3 contains 15 residues. The CDR3, as DNA: TGTGCCAGCAGCGTAGAAGGTTCTAGCACAGATACGCAGTATTTT. Protein product: CASSVEGSSTDTQYF.

The sample holds a few counts of this clonotype. This chain uses TRBV6-2 or TRBV6-3 with TRBJ1-1, with D hard to call. V dropped 6 bases and J dropped 1 base, with 18 bases sitting between them. This CDR3 has 16 amino acids. Germline V gene sequence: CDR1 MNHEY, CDR2 SVGEGT. The CDR3 region is CASSLFGLTANTEAFF. The CDR3 DNA reads TGTGCCAGCAGCCTCTTCGGACTCACAGCGAACACTGAAGCTTTCTTT.

This clonotype has just a few counts. The chain links TRBV3-1 to TRBJ2-3; TRBD1 is a possible D gene (5 bases). The germline CDR1 and CDR2 sequences are LGHDT and YNNKEL (reference sequence). There are 13 residues in the CDR3. V lost 2 bases and J lost 6, with 9 bases in between. CDR3 region: CASSQPPGDTQYF. As DNA, the CDR3 is TGTGCCAGCAGCCAACCTCCAGGGGATACGCAGTATTTT.

This clonotype was counted between two and nine times. The rearrangement joins TRBV3-1 to TRBJ1-1, with D unresolved. Trimming left V 0 bases short and J 5 bases short, with 10 bases between. The CDR3 is 14 residues long. CDR1 and CDR2 (germline): LGHDT, YNNKEL (reference sequence). CDR3 nucleotide sequence: TGTGCCAGCAGCCAAGACTTCGTTCTTACTGAAGCTTTCTTT. This encodes CASSQDFVLTEAFF.

This clonotype was seen only a few times. The chain joins TRBV29-1 to TRBJ2-5; 11 bases match TRBD2. This CDR3 has 14 residues. Germline V gene data show CDR1 as SQVTM and CDR2 as ANQGSEA. J gave up 3 bases and V 8 bases, and 8 bases lay outside the gene matches. CDR3 loop: CSFPSGGTKETQYF. The CDR3, as DNA: TGCAGCTTCCCTAGCGGGGGGACAAAAGAGACCCAGTACTTC.

The chain recombines TRBV28 with TRBJ2-1; possibly TRBD2 for D (6 bases). V lost 5 bases to trimming and J lost 11 bases, with 16 bases between them. Germline V gene sequence: CDR1 MDHEN, CDR2 SYDVKM. The CDR3 runs to 13 residues. CDR3 bases: TGTGCCAGCAGTCGGGGGACGGGGGTGAAGCAGTTCTTC. Translation gives CASSRGTGVKQFF.

The rearrangement joins TRBV20-1 to TRBJ1-4, with D uncertain. Trimming stripped 1 base from V and 9 bases from J, with 6 bases between. The CDR3 is made up of 11 amino acids. The germline CDR1 and CDR2 sequences are DFQATT and SNEGSKA (reference sequence). DNA for the CDR3: TGCAGTGCTAGAGTGTGGCAAAAACTGTTTTTT. This encodes CSARVWQKLFF.

The V call is TRBV20-1, the J call TRBJ2-7, with TRBD2 as a possible D gene (7 bases). Germline values: CDR1 DFQATT, CDR2 SNEGSKA (reference sequence). Trimming shortened V by 5 bases and J by 6 bases, and 17 bases separated the two germline ends. CDR3 size: 13 residues. The CDR3 loop is CSAVGPGGSEQYF. The CDR3 DNA reads TGCAGTGCTGTGGGGCCGGGGGGCAGCGAGCAGTACTTC.

J is TRBJ1-6 and V is TRBV4-2, with no clear D. The V gene's germline CDR1 is LGHNA and CDR2 YNFKEQ. V was trimmed by 1 base and J by 0 bases, leaving 7 bases between them. The CDR3 loop spans 16 amino acids. In DNA, the CDR3 is TGTGCCAGCAGCCAAGTGCCGAGCTCCTATAATTCACCCCTCCACTTT. Its translation: CASSQVPSSYNSPLHF.

The chain is built from TRBV11-2 and TRBJ1-2; D call uncertain. Trimming took off 0 bases at V and 7 bases at J, with 12 bases between the two ends. The CDR3 contains 14 residues. CDR1 is SGHAT and CDR2 is FQNNGV in the germline V gene. This CDR3 reads CASSLDARRGGYTF. In nucleotides, the CDR3 is TGTGCCAGCAGCTTAGATGCCAGGAGAGGTGGCTACACCTTC.

V gene TRBV7-9 combines with J gene TRBJ1-1; possibly TRBD1 for D (5 bases). CDR3 length: 16 amino acids. Germline CDR1 and CDR2: SEHNR and FQNEAQ (reference sequence). The V end lost 5 bases, the J end lost 1 base, and 17 bases lay between the germline ends. CDR3 coding DNA: TGTGCCAGCAGCCGCCGGGGGAGGGCCACGAACACTGAAGCTTTCTTT. It translates to CASSRRGRATNTEAFF. Complete variable domain (other parts from reference TRBV7-9 and TRBJ1-1): DTGVSQNPRHKITKRGQNVTFRCDPISEHNRLYWYRQTLGQGPEFLTYFQNEAQLEKSRLLSDRFSAERPKGSFSTLEIQRTEQGDSAMYLCASSRRGRATNTEAFFGQGTRLTVV.

The CDR3 DNA sequence: TGCAGTGCCATCGATGCCCAGACGCGTTACCAAGAGACCCAGTACTTC. Translated: CSAIDAQTRYQETQYF. The chain recombines TRBV20-1 with TRBJ2-5; D not resolved. This CDR3 contains 16 residues. Trimming removed 6 bases at V and 0 bases at J, with 20 bases between. Per germline, CDR1 DFQATT and CDR2 SNEGSKA (reference sequence).

This clonotype was seen a few times. CDR3 in DNA: TGTGCCAGCAGTTACTCGGAGGGGGCGTGGGACAATCAGCCCCAGCATTTT. The encoded protein is CASSYSEGAWDNQPQHF. The chain uses TRBV6-5 and TRBJ1-5; TRBD1 matches at 7 bases. Germline values: CDR1 MNHEY, CDR2 SVGAGI. Losses at the gene ends were 0 bases for V and 3 bases for J; bases not matched to a gene: 8. The CDR3 totals 17 residues.

This chain links TRBV4-2 with TRBJ2-5; 9 nucleotides align to TRBD1. Per the germline V gene, CDR1 is LGHNA and CDR2 is YNFKEQ. V was pared by 1 base and J by 5 bases, with 8 bases of the junction left unmatched. The CDR3 consists of 16 residues. The CDR3 DNA follows: TGTGCCAGCAGCCAAGTCGTGGGACAGGGTTCGGAGACCCAGTACTTC. Protein product: CASSQVVGQGSETQYF.